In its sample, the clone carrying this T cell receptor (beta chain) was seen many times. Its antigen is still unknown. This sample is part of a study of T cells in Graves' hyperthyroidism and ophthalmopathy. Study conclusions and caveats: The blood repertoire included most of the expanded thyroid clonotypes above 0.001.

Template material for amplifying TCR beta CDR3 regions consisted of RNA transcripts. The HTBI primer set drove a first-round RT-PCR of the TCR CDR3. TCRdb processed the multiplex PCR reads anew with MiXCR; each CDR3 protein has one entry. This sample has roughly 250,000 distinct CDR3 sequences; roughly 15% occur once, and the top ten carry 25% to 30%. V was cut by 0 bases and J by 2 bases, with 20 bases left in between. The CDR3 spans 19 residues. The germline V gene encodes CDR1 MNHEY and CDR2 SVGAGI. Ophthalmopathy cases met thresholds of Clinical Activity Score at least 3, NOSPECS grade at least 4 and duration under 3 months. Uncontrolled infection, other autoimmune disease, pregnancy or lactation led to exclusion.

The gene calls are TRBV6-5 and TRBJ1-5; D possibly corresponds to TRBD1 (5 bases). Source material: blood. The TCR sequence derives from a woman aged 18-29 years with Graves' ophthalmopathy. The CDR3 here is CASSYSYSGVGGRNQPQHF. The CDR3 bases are TGTGCCAGCAGTTACTCGTACTCCGGTGTGGGGGGACGCAATCAGCCCCAGCATTTT.